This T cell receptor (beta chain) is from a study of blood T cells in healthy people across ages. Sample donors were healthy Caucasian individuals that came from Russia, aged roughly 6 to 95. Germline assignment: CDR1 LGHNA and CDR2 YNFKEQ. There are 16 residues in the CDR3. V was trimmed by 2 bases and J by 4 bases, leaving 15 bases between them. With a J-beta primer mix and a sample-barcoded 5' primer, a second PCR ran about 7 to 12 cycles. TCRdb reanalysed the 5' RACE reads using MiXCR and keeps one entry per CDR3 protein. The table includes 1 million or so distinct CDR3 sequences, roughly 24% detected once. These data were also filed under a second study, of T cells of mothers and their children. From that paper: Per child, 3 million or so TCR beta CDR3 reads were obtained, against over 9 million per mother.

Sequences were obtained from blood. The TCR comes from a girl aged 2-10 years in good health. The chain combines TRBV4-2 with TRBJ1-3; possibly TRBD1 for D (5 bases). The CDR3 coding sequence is TGTGCCAGCAGCCAAATGCAGGGATTAGGAGGAAACACCATATATTTT. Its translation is CASSQMQGLGGNTIYF.